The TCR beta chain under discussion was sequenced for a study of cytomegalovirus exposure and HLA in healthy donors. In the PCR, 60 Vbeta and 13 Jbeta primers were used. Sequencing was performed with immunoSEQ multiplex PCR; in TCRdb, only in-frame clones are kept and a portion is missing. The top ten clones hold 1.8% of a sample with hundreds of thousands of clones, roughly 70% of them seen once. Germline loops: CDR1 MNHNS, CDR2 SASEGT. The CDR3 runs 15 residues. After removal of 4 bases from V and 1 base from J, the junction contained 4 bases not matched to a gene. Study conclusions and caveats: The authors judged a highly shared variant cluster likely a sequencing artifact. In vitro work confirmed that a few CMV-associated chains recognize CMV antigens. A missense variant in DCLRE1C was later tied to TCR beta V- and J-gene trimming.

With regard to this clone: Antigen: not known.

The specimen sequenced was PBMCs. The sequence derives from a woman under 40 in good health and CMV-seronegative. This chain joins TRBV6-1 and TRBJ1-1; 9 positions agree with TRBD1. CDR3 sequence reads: CASSGPQGANTEAFF. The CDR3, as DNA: TGTGCCAGCAGTGGGCCACAGGGGGCGAACACTGAAGCTTTCTTT.